One sample yielded the 12 T cell receptor beta chains listed below, sequenced in a study of blood T cells in healthy people across ages. A sample-barcoded 5' primer and a J-beta primer mix were used in a second PCR of about 7 to 11 cycles. TCRdb re-called the 5' RACE reads through MiXCR, storing one row per CDR3 protein. The table shows approximately 730,000 distinct CDR3 sequences, with roughly two fifths occurring only once. Input material: blood. The receptors derive from a woman aged 60-75 years in good health.

The chain joins TRBV27 to TRBJ1-4; 7 nucleotides agree with TRBD1. With V trimmed by 5 bases and J by 2 bases, 5 bases remained unmatched. CDR1 is MNHEY and CDR2 is SMNVEV in the germline V gene (reference sequence). The CDR3 spans 15 residues. CDR3 protein: CASSPGQVTNEKLFF. CDR3 sequence (DNA): TGTGCCAGCAGTCCCGGACAGGTTACTAATGAAAAACTGTTTTTT.

This clonotype was seen at least ten times. The rearrangement links TRBV7-9 to TRBJ2-1, with TRBD2 identical over 12 bases. Trimming cost V 7 bases and J 0 bases; bases outside gene matches: 13. The CDR3 is 19 residues long. Germline assignment: CDR1 SEHNR and CDR2 FQNEAQ (reference sequence). CDR3: CASTPEGLAGPFSYNEQFF. CDR3 bases: TGTGCCAGCACCCCAGAGGGACTAGCGGGCCCCTTCTCCTACAATGAGCAGTTCTTC.

This clonotype was observed a single time. The chain employs TRBV24-1 and TRBJ2-1, with 7 positions matching TRBD2. J was trimmed by 10 bases and V by 3 bases; bases with no gene match: 5. This CDR3 comprises 13 residues. Looked up from germline, CDR1 is KGHDR and CDR2 is SFDVKD. CDR3 amino acids: CATSDTGRGEQFF. CDR3 bases: TGTGCCACCAGTGATACGGGGAGGGGCGAGCAGTTCTTC.

This clonotype was found a few times. V gene TRBV12-3 or TRBV12-4 combines with J gene TRBJ1-2; 12 bases line up with TRBD1. Unmatched junction bases numbered 9, after V lost 6 bases and J lost 4 bases. This CDR3 region has 16 residues. CDR3 bases: TGTGCCAGCAGGGCCCGGGACAGGGGGCGCGGCTATGGCTACACCTTC. Translated: CASRARDRGRGYGYTF.

V usage is TRBV6-5 and J usage is TRBJ1-1; weak D call: TRBD1 (5 bases). CDR1 is MNHEY, CDR2 SVGAGI, per germline. Trimming removed 2 bases at V and 1 base at J, with 11 bases between. This CDR3 has 15 residues. CDR3: CASSYRGTGNTEAFF. In nucleotides, the CDR3 is TGTGCCAGCAGTTACCGAGGGACTGGGAACACTGAAGCTTTCTTT.

This rearrangement joins TRBV18 to TRBJ2-1, with 8 positions matching TRBD1. The CDR3 extends over 16 amino acids. V lost 0 bases and J lost 1; bases outside the gene matches: 2. Germline V gives CDR1 KGHSH, CDR2 LQKENI. CDR3 DNA: TGTGCCAGCTCACCACCGGACAGGGCATCCTACAATGAGCAGTTCTTC. Translating gives CASSPPDRASYNEQFF.

This clonotype has at least ten counts. Here the CDR3 DNA reads TGTGCCAGCAGCCCGGGACTAGGCTACAATGAGCAGTTCTTC. Protein product: CASSPGLGYNEQFF. The chain has TRBV9 and TRBJ2-1, with 8 bases identical to TRBD2. Germline V gives CDR1 SGDLS, CDR2 YYNGEE. This CDR3 has 14 amino acids. Trimming took 4 bases from V and 3 from J; bases not matched to a gene: 3.

The table lists this clonotype with a count of one. The chain uses TRBV6-2 or TRBV6-3 and TRBJ2-5; possible D gene TRBD1, 6 bases. The J call may not be correct, given that the DNA end is closer to TRBJ2-7. Germline CDR1 and CDR2: MNHEY and SVGEGT. CDR3 length: 16 residues. The CDR3 loop is CASSRPRRGTNYEQYF. As DNA, the CDR3 is TGTGCCAGCAGTCGGCCTCGACGAGGGACAAACTACGAGCAGTACTTC.

The rearrangement joins TRBV4-1 to TRBJ2-3; D not resolved. Germline values: CDR1 MGHRA, CDR2 YSYEKL. The CDR3 runs to 13 residues. V dropped 1 base and J dropped 2 bases, with 4 bases sitting between them. In nucleotides, the CDR3 is TGCGCCAGCAGCCAAGGACCCACAGATACGCAGTATTTT. Amino acid sequence: CASSQGPTDTQYF.

The rearrangement links TRBV4-3 to TRBJ2-5; D is unresolved. The CDR3 contains 18 residues. CDR1 is LGHNA, CDR2 YSLEER, per germline. Trimming took off 0 bases at V and 4 bases at J, with 21 bases between the two ends. CDR3 sequence (DNA): TGCGCCAGCAGCCAAGATCTTAGTCGCGTAGAGAGAGGAGAGACCCAGTACTTC. Amino acids: CASSQDLSRVERGETQYF.

The rearrangement links TRBV14 to TRBJ2-7; 10 bases align to TRBD2. Trimming removed 1 base from V and 6 bases from J; junction bases left unmatched: 6. CDR1 and CDR2 from the germline V gene are SGHDN and FVKESK. There are 15 residues in the CDR3. In nucleotides, the CDR3 is TGTGCCAGCAGCCAAGCAGCGGGAGGGCCTTCCGAGCAGTACTTC. Translation gives CASSQAAGGPSEQYF.

The chain recombines TRBV7-2 with TRBJ2-6; TRBD2 agrees at 8 bases. Germline V gives CDR1 SGHTA, CDR2 FQGNSA. The J segment lost 0 bases and the V segment lost 0 bases, leaving 4 bases of the junction unmatched. The CDR3 runs to 18 residues. The DNA for the CDR3 is TGTGCCAGCAGCTTAGCGGGCGGGGGGAGCTCTGGGGCCAACGTCCTGACTTTC. Translating gives CASSLAGGGSSGANVLTF.